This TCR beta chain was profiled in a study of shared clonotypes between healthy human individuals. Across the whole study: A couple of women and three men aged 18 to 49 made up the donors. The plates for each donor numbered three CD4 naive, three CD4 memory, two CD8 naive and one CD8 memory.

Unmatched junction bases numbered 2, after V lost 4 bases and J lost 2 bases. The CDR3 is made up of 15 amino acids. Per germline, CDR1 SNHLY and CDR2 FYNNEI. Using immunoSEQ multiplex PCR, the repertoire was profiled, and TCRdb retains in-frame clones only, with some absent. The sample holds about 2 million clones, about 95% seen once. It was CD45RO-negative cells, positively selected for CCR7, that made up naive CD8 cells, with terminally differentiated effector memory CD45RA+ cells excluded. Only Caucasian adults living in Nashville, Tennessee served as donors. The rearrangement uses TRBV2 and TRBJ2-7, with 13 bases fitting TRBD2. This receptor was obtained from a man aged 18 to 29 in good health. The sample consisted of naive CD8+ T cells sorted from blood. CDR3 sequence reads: CASSATSGGTYEQYF. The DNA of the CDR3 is TGTGCCAGCAGTGCGACTAGCGGGGGGACCTACGAGCAGTACTTC.